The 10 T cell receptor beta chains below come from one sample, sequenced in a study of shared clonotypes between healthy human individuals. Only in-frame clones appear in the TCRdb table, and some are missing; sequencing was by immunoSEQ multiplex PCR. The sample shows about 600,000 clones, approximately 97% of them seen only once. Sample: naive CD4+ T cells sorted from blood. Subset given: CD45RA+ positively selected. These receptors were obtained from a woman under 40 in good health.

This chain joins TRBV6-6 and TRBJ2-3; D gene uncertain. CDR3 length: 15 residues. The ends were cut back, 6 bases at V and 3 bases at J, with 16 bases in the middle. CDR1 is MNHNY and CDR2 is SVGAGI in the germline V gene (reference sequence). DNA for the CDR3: TGTGCCAGCAGCCCCCTATACACTCGGACAGATACGCAGTATTTT. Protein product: CASSPLYTRTDTQYF.

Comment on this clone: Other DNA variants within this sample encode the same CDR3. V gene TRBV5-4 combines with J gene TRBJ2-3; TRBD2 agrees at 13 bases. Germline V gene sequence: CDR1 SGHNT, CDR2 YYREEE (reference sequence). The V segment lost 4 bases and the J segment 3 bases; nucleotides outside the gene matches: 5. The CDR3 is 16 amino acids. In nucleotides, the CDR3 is TGTGCCAGCAGCCCGGGACTAGCGGGAAGTACAGATACGCAGTATTTT. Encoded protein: CASSPGLAGSTDTQYF. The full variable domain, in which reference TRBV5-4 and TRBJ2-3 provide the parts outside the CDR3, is ETGVTQSPTHLIKTRGQQVTLRCSSQSGHNTVSWYQQALGQGPQFIFQYYREEENGRGNFPPRFSGLQFPNYSSELNVNALELDDSALYLCASSPGLAGSTDTQYFGPGTRLTVL.

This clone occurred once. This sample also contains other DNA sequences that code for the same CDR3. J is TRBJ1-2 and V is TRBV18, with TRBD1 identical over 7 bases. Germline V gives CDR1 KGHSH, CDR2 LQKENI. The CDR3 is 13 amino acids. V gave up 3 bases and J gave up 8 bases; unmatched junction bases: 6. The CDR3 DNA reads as TGTGCCAGCTCACCGGACAGGACCCACGGCTACACCTTC. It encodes CASSPDRTHGYTF.

DNA of the CDR3: TGCGCCAGCAGCCCCAGGGAGGGCCCCTACGAGCAGTACTTC. As protein: CASSPREGPYEQYF. The J gene is TRBJ2-7, the V gene TRBV5-1; TRBD2 matches at 7 bases. With 4 bases clipped from V and 2 bases from J, the junction kept 6 bases outside the gene matches. Germline loops: CDR1 SGHRS, CDR2 YFSETQ. The CDR3 extends over 14 amino acids.

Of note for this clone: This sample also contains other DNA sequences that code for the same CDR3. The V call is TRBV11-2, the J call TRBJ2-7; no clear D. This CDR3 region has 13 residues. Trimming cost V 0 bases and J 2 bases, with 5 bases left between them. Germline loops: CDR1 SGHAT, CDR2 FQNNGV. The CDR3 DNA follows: TGTGCCAGCAGCTTAGACCGCGCCTACGAGCAGTACTTC. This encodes CASSLDRAYEQYF.

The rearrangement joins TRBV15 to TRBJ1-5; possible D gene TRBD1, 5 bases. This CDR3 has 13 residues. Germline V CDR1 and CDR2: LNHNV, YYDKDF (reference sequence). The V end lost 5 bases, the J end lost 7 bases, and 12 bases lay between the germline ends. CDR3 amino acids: CATSAQGLQPQHF. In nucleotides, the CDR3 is TGTGCCACCAGCGCTCAGGGACTCCAGCCCCAGCATTTT. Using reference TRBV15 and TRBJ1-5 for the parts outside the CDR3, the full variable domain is DAMVIQNPRYQVTQFGKPVTLSCSQTLNHNVMYWYQQKSSQAPKLLFHYYDKDFNNEADTPDNFQSRRPNTSFCFLDIRSPGLGDTAMYLCATSAQGLQPQHFGDGTRLSIL.

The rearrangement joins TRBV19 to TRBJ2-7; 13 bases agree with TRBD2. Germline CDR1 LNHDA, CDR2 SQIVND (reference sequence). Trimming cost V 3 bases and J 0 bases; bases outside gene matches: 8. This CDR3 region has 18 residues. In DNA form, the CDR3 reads TGTGCCAGTAGTATGGTGGGGACTAGCGGGAAACTCTCCTACGAGCAGTACTTC. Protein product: CASSMVGTSGKLSYEQYF.

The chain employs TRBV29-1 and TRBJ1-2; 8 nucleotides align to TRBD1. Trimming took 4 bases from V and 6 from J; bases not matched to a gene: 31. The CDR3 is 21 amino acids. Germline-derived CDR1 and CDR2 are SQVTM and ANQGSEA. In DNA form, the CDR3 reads TGCAGCGTTGGTCCCAGGGGGCCTTTCACCCTAGGGGGCCTCGCGCTTAATGGCTACACCTTC. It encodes CSVGPRGPFTLGGLALNGYTF.

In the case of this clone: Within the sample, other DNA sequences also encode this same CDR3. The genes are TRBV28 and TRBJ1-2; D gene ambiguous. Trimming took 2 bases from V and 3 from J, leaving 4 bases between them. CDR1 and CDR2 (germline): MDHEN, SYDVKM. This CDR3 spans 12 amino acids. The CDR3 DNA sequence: TGTGCCAGCAGTTTAAGTGACTATGGCTACACCTTC. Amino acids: CASSLSDYGYTF.

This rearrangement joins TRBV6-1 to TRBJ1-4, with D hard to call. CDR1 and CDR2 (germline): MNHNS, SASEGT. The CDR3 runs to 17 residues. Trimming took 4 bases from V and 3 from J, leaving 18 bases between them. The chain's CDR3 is CASSASVWAVSNEKLFF. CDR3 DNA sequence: TGTGCCAGCAGTGCTTCTGTTTGGGCAGTCTCTAATGAAAAACTGTTTTTT.